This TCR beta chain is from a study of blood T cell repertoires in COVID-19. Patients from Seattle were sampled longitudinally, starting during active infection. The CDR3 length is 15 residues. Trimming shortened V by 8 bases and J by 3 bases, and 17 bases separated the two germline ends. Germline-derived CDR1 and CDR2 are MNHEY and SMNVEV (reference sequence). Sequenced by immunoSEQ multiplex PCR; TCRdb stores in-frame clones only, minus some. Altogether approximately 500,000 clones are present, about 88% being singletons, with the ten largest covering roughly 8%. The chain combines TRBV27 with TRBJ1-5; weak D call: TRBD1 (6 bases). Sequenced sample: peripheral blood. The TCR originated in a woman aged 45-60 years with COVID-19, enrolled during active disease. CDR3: CASRGAQGNNQPQHF. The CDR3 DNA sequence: TGTGCCAGCCGAGGGGCTCAGGGGAACAATCAGCCCCAGCATTTT.